This TCR beta chain was recorded in a study of glioma-infiltrating T cells. This clonotype was seen a few times. Using RNA template, CDR3s of TCR alpha and beta were amplified with iRepertoire arm-PCR. TCRdb itself ran the multiplex PCR reads through MiXCR, one entry per CDR3 protein. The table lists around 390,000 distinct CDR3 sequences, roughly two fifths of them singletons. The CDR3 length is 16 residues. Germline V gene data show CDR1 as MDHEN and CDR2 as SYDVKM. V lost 4 bases to trimming and J lost 4 bases, with 19 bases between them. This sequence originates from a human donor with low-grade glioma or glioblastoma, undergoing nonglioma brain surgery, or in good health (not recorded which). Sequencing was performed on glioma tissue, nonneoplastic brain tissue, or PBMCs (not recorded which). The gene calls are TRBV28 and TRBJ1-1, with a possible D match to TRBD1 (6 bases). CDR3 protein: CASSSGGGDSLTEAFF. CDR3 in DNA: TGTGCCAGCAGTTCGGGAGGGGGAGATAGTCTCACTGAAGCTTTCTTT. The whole variable domain, remainder taken from reference TRBV28 and TRBJ1-1, is DVKVTQSSRYLVKRTGEKVFLECVQDMDHENMFWYRQDPGLGLRLIYFSYDVKMKEKGDIPEGYSVSREKKERFSLILESASTNQTSMYLCASSSGGGDSLTEAFFGQGTRLTVV.